This T cell receptor (beta chain) appears in the sequencing data of a study of brain metastases from non-small cell lung cancer. Study-wide results and limits: Paired brain metastases and primary tumors largely shared TCR repertoires. Compared with their matched primary tumors, 60% to 80% of brain metastases showed expanded T-cell clones. Compared with primary tumors, brain metastases showed less T-cell infiltration.

Profiled with immunoSEQ multiplex PCR; TCRdb holds only in-frame clones, not every one. The top ten hold 6.5% of the sample, which has over a thousand clones, nearly 90% seen once. Comment on this clone: Antigen specificity is unknown.

The clonotype comes from a donor at least 40 years old with non-small cell lung cancer. The sample was primary lung tumor tissue.

The chain's CDR3 is CASSPNNYGYTF. The CDR3 DNA is TGTGCCAGCTCACCAAATAACTATGGCTACACCTTC. The J gene is TRBJ1-2, the V gene TRBV18; no reliable D call. The CDR3 spans 12 residues. V lost 2 bases, J lost 1 base, and 2 bases lay in between. The germline V gene has CDR1 KGHSH and CDR2 LQKENI.